This TCR beta chain was observed in a study of beta chain features in type 1 diabetes. Study-wide findings and caveats: Shorter TCRB CDR3s, moderately but significantly so, marked every one of the four CD4+ subsets in Type 1 diabetes patients.

Expressed TCRB transcripts were sequenced because the isolated RNA had all been reverse transcribed beforehand. Method: immunoSEQ multiplex PCR; TCRdb's copy keeps in-frame clones and lacks some. This table has about 650,000 clones, around an eighth appearing once. J gave up 5 bases and V 5 bases, and 9 bases lay outside the gene matches. From germline, CDR1 is MNHEY and CDR2 SMNVEV (reference sequence). The CDR3 spans 16 residues. This clone was counted between two and nine times. Its antigen is not known. This clonotype was sampled from a man in his thirties or forties with type 1 diabetes. Material for sequencing was naive CD4+ T cells from blood. The V and J genes are TRBV27 and TRBJ2-3; 11 positions agree with TRBD1. The CDR3 DNA is TGTGCCAGCAGTCCCGTGGGACAGGGGGGTCTAGATACGCAGTATTTT. Translation: CASSPVGQGGLDTQYF.